These 27 T cell receptor beta chains share one sample of origin, sequenced in a study of T cell repertoires in cytomegalovirus infection. TCRdb analysed the reads with MiXCR anew, one entry per CDR3 protein. The sample consists of hundreds of thousands of distinct CDR3 sequences, roughly 30% of them appearing once. No antigen has been assigned to these receptors. The sequencing here drew on cultured PBMCs, taken from culture after CMV antigen stimulation. The receptors originated from a human donor in good health (CMV status not recorded). Some clones in this sample may be carry-over from other donors' samples.

This clonotype turned up a few times. CDR3 nucleotides: TGTGCCAGCAGTGAGGAAGAGACCCAGTACTTC. Translating gives CASSEEETQYF. This chain uses TRBV2 with TRBJ2-5; D ambiguous. The CDR3 is made up of 11 amino acids. Trimming pared 3 bases from V and 3 bases from J, leaving 2 bases between. Germline V gives CDR1 SNHLY, CDR2 FYNNEI. Full variable domain (missing parts from reference TRBV2 and TRBJ2-5): EPEVTQTPSHQVTQMGQEVILRCVPISNHLYFYWYRQILGQKVEFLVSFYNNEISEKSEIFDDQFSVERPDGSNFTLKIRSTKLEDSAMYFCASSEEETQYFGPGTRLLVL.

A single count supports this clonotype. The gene calls are TRBV20-1 and TRBJ2-7; 10 bases are a match to TRBD2. This CDR3 is 16 amino acids long. The trim removed 6 bases at V and 5 bases at J, leaving 16 bases unmatched. Germline V gene lookup returns CDR1 DFQATT and CDR2 SNEGSKA (reference sequence). The CDR3 reads CSAVVASGSTFHEQYF. CDR3 sequence (DNA): TGCAGTGCCGTGGTGGCTAGCGGGAGTACCTTCCACGAGCAGTACTTC.

This clonotype was observed a handful of times. The chain employs TRBV28 and TRBJ1-2; maybe TRBD1 (5 bases). The ends were cut back, 11 bases at V and 8 bases at J, with 24 bases in the middle. This CDR3 is 14 amino acids long. Germline V gene lookup returns CDR1 MDHEN and CDR2 SYDVKM. CDR3 nucleotide sequence: TGTGCCCTCCGGGCTCGTGAGGGGCTTTGGGGCTACACCTTC. As protein: CALRAREGLWGYTF.

This chain uses TRBV15 with TRBJ2-6; 7 positions match TRBD1. V lost 8 bases and J lost 2; bases outside the gene matches: 3. The germline V gene encodes CDR1 LNHNV and CDR2 YYDKDF (reference sequence). The CDR3 is 14 residues long. CDR3 in DNA: TGTGCCACCCGGCAGGGGGCTGGGGCCAACGTCCTGACTTTC. Amino acid sequence: CATRQGAGANVLTF.

This clonotype was counted ten times or more. V gene TRBV7-2 combines with J gene TRBJ1-5; tentatively, D is TRBD1 (6 bases). Looked up from germline, CDR1 is SGHTA and CDR2 is FQGNSA. Trimming shortened V by 3 bases and J by 1 base, and 10 bases separated the two germline ends. This CDR3 contains 15 residues. The CDR3 protein is CASSFRGTSNQPQHF. The CDR3 DNA follows: TGTGCCAGCAGCTTTAGGGGGACGAGCAATCAGCCCCAGCATTTT.

A few counts support this clonotype. CDR3 DNA: TGTGCCAGCAGCTCCCGGGGGGTTGCAGATACGCAGTATTTT. It yields the protein CASSSRGVADTQYF. This sequence joins TRBV7-6 and TRBJ2-3; 7 nucleotides line up with TRBD2. The length of the CDR3 is 14 residues. Germline V lookup: CDR1 SGHVS, CDR2 FNYEAQ. The V gene end was trimmed by 4 bases and the J gene end by 4 bases; junction bases not matched to a gene: 5.

The chain links TRBV6-1 to TRBJ2-7; perhaps TRBD1 as D (5 bases). Trimming pared 6 bases from V and 1 base from J, leaving 19 bases between. CDR1 MNHNS and CDR2 SASEGT come from the germline V gene. The CDR3 runs 16 residues. The CDR3 nucleotides read TGTGCCAGCAGCATCATTGGTGGGGCATGGTCCTACGAGCAGTACTTC. It specifies CASSIIGGAWSYEQYF.

Here the CDR3 reads CASSDGNSVPSYEQYF. CDR3 nucleotides: TGTGCCAGCAGTGACGGAAACAGCGTCCCCTCCTACGAGCAGTACTTC. The chain couples TRBV6-4 to TRBJ2-7, with D uncertain. Between the trimmed V and J ends, which lost 2 bases and 0 bases, there was a span of 14 bases. CDR3 length: 16 amino acids. Germline V gives CDR1 MRHNA, CDR2 SNTAGT.

This chain connects TRBV29-1 to TRBJ1-3; D is perhaps TRBD1 (5 bases). Germline-derived CDR1 and CDR2 are SQVTM and ANQGSEA. The CDR3 sequence is 13 residues long. V shed 4 bases and J shed 4 bases, with 11 bases lying between them. The CDR3 sequence is CSVAQGSGNTIYF. For the CDR3, the DNA is TGCAGCGTTGCCCAGGGATCCGGAAACACCATATATTTT.

This clonotype was observed a single time. The chain carries TRBV20-1 and TRBJ2-1; the D gene could be TRBD1 or TRBD2 (5 bases each). The V gene's germline CDR1 is DFQATT and CDR2 SNEGSKA (reference sequence). V gave up 0 bases and J gave up 7 bases, with 19 bases separating them. The CDR3 runs 16 residues. CDR3 region: CSARDPGSTSGNEQFF. The CDR3 DNA follows: TGCAGTGCTAGAGATCCGGGGAGTACATCAGGGAATGAGCAGTTCTTC.

This chain links TRBV27 with TRBJ1-6, with D maybe TRBD1 (6 bases). In germline, CDR1 is MNHEY, CDR2 SMNVEV (reference sequence). The CDR3 extends over 13 amino acids. V was clipped by 4 bases and J by 8 bases, with 9 bases between them. This CDR3 reads CASSSQGYSPLHF. In nucleotides, the CDR3 is TGTGCCAGCAGTTCACAGGGATATTCACCCCTCCACTTT.

This clonotype has only one observation. A much bigger clone sits one base away, suggesting this may be a read error. This chain links TRBV7-4 with TRBJ2-5, with D perhaps being TRBD1 or TRBD2 (5 bases each). This CDR3 has 16 residues. The germline CDR1 and CDR2 sequences are SGHVT and SQSDAQ. The chain's CDR3 is CVSSLRPGLGQETQYF. CDR3 nucleotide sequence: TGTGTCAGCAGCTTAAGGCCGGGGCTGGGGCAAGAGACCCAGTACTTC.

This clonotype was observed a few times. The chain combines TRBV3-1 with TRBJ1-2; 7 bases line up with TRBD1. This CDR3 region has 13 residues. The V segment lost 4 bases and the J segment 5 bases; nucleotides outside the gene matches: 4. Germline V gives CDR1 LGHDT, CDR2 YNNKEL (reference sequence). The CDR3 DNA is TGTGCCAGCAGCCGACAGGGAGGTTATGGCTACACCTTC. This translates into CASSRQGGYGYTF.

The rearrangement links TRBV6-1 to TRBJ1-5; 8 positions match TRBD1. This CDR3 is built from 20 residues. Germline V gene sequence: CDR1 MNHNS, CDR2 SASEGT. Germline trimming cut 7 bases from V and 0 bases from J; bases unmatched to any gene: 20. The CDR3 DNA is TGTGCCAGCACCACCCTAAGGGACAGGAGAAGTCTGTATAGCAATCAGCCCCAGCATTTT. Encoded protein: CASTTLRDRRSLYSNQPQHF.

V gene TRBV12-3 or TRBV12-4 combines with J gene TRBJ2-5; the D call may be TRBD1 or TRBD2 (5 bases each). CDR3 length equals 15 residues. Trimming cost V 6 bases and J 5 bases, with 19 bases left between them. DNA of the CDR3: TGTGCCAGCAGCCCGGACGGCCGGGGCTTGGAGACCCAGTACTTC. Its protein is CASSPDGRGLETQYF.

The chain employs TRBV6-2 or TRBV6-3 and TRBJ2-3, with TRBD1 as a possible D gene (6 bases). The V end lost 6 bases, the J end lost 2 bases, and 15 bases lay between the germline ends. Looked up from germline, CDR1 is MNHEY and CDR2 is SVGEGT. The CDR3 has 15 amino acids. The CDR3 sequence: CASSFGTRFTDTQYF. DNA for the CDR3: TGTGCCAGCAGCTTCGGGACACGCTTCACAGATACGCAGTATTTT.

This chain joins TRBV6-1 and TRBJ2-7; D might be TRBD2 (6 bases). V lost 5 bases to trimming and J lost 0 bases, with 11 bases between them. This CDR3 region has 14 residues. Germline CDR1 reads MNHNS; CDR2 reads SASEGT. CDR3 nucleotides: TGTGCCAGCAGTCGGGGGAGGTACTCCTACGAGCAGTACTTC. Protein sequence: CASSRGRYSYEQYF.

A few counts support this clonotype. The V call is TRBV19, the J call TRBJ1-5; D gene uncertain. This CDR3 contains 14 residues. Germline CDR1 reads LNHDA; CDR2 reads SQIVND (reference sequence). Trimming removed 3 bases at V and 7 bases at J, with 13 bases between. Here the CDR3 DNA reads TGTGCCAGTAGTATGGAAGCAGGCGGACAGCCCCAGCATTTT. Encoded protein: CASSMEAGGQPQHF.

The rearrangement uses TRBV6-2 or TRBV6-3 and TRBJ2-4; D not resolved. Germline CDR1 is MNHEY and CDR2 is SVGEGT. V gave up 0 bases and J gave up 1 base, with 10 bases separating them. The CDR3 runs to 16 residues. CDR3 loop: CASSYSAVIAKNIQYF. The CDR3 coding sequence is TGTGCCAGCAGTTACTCGGCAGTAATTGCCAAAAACATTCAGTACTTC.

This rearrangement joins TRBV20-1 to TRBJ2-5; possible D gene TRBD2, 5 bases. V was clipped by 2 bases and J by 4 bases, with 8 bases between them. Germline-derived CDR1 and CDR2 are DFQATT and SNEGSKA (reference sequence). The length of the CDR3 is 12 residues. The CDR3 DNA sequence: TGCAGTGCTAGACGAGGGCCAGAGACCCAGTACTTC. This sequence encodes CSARRGPETQYF.

This clonotype has just one count. The rearrangement joins TRBV2 to TRBJ2-7; 11 bases fit TRBD1. This CDR3 is 13 amino acids long. CDR1 and CDR2 from the germline V gene are SNHLY and FYNNEI. V shed 6 bases, J shed 5 bases, and the junction held 3 bases outside the gene matches. The CDR3 region has the DNA TGTGCCAGCAGACGGACAGGGGGCGACGAGCAGTACTTC. Residues: CASRRTGGDEQYF.

The chain joins TRBV5-6 to TRBJ2-4; TRBD1 might be the D (5 bases). V was clipped by 4 bases and J by 0 bases, with 14 bases between them. The V gene's germline CDR1 is SGHDT and CDR2 YYEEEE. This CDR3 has 16 residues. The CDR3 sequence is CASSPPPGIAKNIQYF. The CDR3 DNA reads as TGTGCCAGCAGCCCTCCCCCAGGGATAGCCAAAAACATTCAGTACTTC.

This clonotype was detected only a few times. V usage is TRBV7-6 and J usage is TRBJ2-4; either TRBD1 or TRBD2 may supply D (5 bases each). This CDR3 comprises 15 residues. Germline CDR1 is SGHVS and CDR2 is FNYEAQ. The V and J ends lost 6 bases and 8 bases respectively, with 20 bases between them. The CDR3 spells CASSAYLGRGDIQYF. CDR3 DNA: TGTGCCAGCAGTGCTTACCTAGGTAGGGGAGACATTCAGTACTTC.

This clonotype turned up a few times. The V gene is TRBV6-2 or TRBV6-3, the J gene TRBJ2-7, with D unresolved. In germline, CDR1 is MNHEY, CDR2 SVGEGT. The CDR3 runs 14 residues. Between the trimmed V and J ends, which lost 5 bases and 3 bases, there was a span of 14 bases. CDR3 DNA: TGTGCCAGCAGTACCTCCCGCAGCCTCTACGAGCAGTACTTC. It codes for CASSTSRSLYEQYF.

J is TRBJ2-5 and V is TRBV6-5; unclear D gene. V lost 0 bases, J lost 3 bases, and 8 bases lay in between. In germline, CDR1 is MNHEY, CDR2 SVGAGI. The CDR3 covers 14 residues. The CDR3 sequence: CASSYSTWEETQYF. Written as DNA, the CDR3 is TGTGCCAGCAGTTACTCGACCTGGGAAGAGACCCAGTACTTC.

The chain couples TRBV11-2 to TRBJ2-7, with 8 bases fitting TRBD1. CDR1 SGHAT and CDR2 FQNNGV come from the germline V gene. The CDR3 spans 12 residues. J was trimmed by 7 bases and V by 6 bases; bases with no gene match: 5. The CDR3: CASSPGGSEQYF. CDR3 bases: TGTGCCAGCAGTCCAGGGGGCAGTGAGCAGTACTTC. The variable domain in full, with the rest retrieved from reference TRBV11-2 and TRBJ2-7, is EAGVAQSPRYKIIEKRQSVAFWCNPISGHATLYWYQQILGQGPKLLIQFQNNGVVDDSQLPKDRFSAERLKGVDSTLKIQPAKLEDSAVYLCASSPGGSEQYFGPGTRLTVT.

About this clonotype itself: A much more abundant neighbour one base away suggests this may be a read error. The chain combines TRBV7-3 with TRBJ2-2, with 10 nucleotides matching TRBD2. From germline, CDR1 is SGHTA and CDR2 FQGTGA. The CDR3 totals 14 residues. The CDR3 region has the DNA TGTACCAGCAGTAACCCGGGACTAGCGGGGGAGCTGTTTTTT. It codes for CTSSNPGLAGELFF.